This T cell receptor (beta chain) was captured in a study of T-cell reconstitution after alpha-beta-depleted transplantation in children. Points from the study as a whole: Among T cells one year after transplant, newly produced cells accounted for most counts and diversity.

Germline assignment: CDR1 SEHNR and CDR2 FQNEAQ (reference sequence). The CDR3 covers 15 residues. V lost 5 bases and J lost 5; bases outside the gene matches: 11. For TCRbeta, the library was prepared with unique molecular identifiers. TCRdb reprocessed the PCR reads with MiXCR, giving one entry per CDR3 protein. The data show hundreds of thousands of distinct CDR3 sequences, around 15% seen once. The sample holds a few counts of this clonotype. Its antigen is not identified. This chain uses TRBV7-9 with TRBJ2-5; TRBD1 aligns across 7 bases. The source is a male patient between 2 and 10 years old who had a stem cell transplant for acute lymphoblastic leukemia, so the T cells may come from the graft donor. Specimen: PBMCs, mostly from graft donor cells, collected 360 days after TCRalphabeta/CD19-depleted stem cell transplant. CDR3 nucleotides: TGTGCCAGCAGCCCTGGCAGAGGGGGCTGGGAGACCCAGTACTTC. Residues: CASSPGRGGWETQYF. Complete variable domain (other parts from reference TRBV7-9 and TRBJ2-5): DTGVSQNPRHKITKRGQNVTFRCDPISEHNRLYWYRQTLGQGPEFLTYFQNEAQLEKSRLLSDRFSAERPKGSFSTLEIQRTEQGDSAMYLCASSPGRGGWETQYFGPGTRLLVL.